The 10 T cell receptor beta chains given below trace back to one sample, sequenced in a study of chemoradiotherapy in HPV16-positive cancers. The method was immunoSEQ multiplex PCR; TCRdb's version includes in-frame clones alone and lacks a portion of them. Of about 35,000 clones listed, around 77% are singletons. The specimen was blood, collected from a patient who underwent chemoradiotherapy. The origin of the receptors is a human donor with HPV-associated anogenital cancer.

The V call is TRBV9, the J call TRBJ1-3, with D perhaps matching TRBD1 (6 bases). CDR3 length: 16 amino acids. Trimming took 0 bases from V and 0 from J, leaving 10 bases between them. CDR1 is SGDLS, CDR2 YYNGEE, per germline. CDR3: CASSVGGAASGNTIYF. In DNA form, the CDR3 reads TGTGCCAGCAGCGTAGGGGGGGCTGCCTCTGGAAACACCATATATTTT.

The rearrangement links TRBV5-1 to TRBJ2-1, with 7 bases that match TRBD2. V was pared by 3 bases and J by 8 bases, with 5 bases of the junction left unmatched. The V gene's germline CDR1 is SGHRS and CDR2 YFSETQ. This CDR3 region has 13 residues. The CDR3 nucleotides are TGCGCCAGCAGCTGGGGGGGTTCCCATGAGCAGTTCTTC. Its protein is CASSWGGSHEQFF.

This chain connects TRBV15 to TRBJ1-1; D gene uncertain. The CDR3 contains 16 residues. CDR1 and CDR2 (germline): LNHNV, YYDKDF (reference sequence). Trimming stripped 1 base from V and 3 bases from J, with 15 bases between. As DNA, the CDR3 is TGTGCCACCAGCAGAGTGTCAGGTGGGTACCACACTGAAGCTTTCTTT. Protein sequence: CATSRVSGGYHTEAFF.

The chain employs TRBV29-1 and TRBJ2-3; D remains unclear. V shed 8 bases and J shed 1 base, with 7 bases lying between them. The germline CDR1 and CDR2 sequences are SQVTM and ANQGSEA. This CDR3 spans 11 amino acids. The CDR3 DNA is TGCAGCTCGTTGCGCACAGATACGCAGTATTTT. This codes for CSSLRTDTQYF.

This chain links TRBV7-8 with TRBJ1-2; D ambiguous. Germline lookup yields CDR1 SGHVS and CDR2 FQNEAQ. The CDR3 runs to 12 residues. V gave up 5 bases and J gave up 4 bases, with 8 bases separating them. CDR3 DNA sequence: TGTGCCAGCAGCCGTGAAGGCTATGGCTACACCTTC. This codes for CASSREGYGYTF.

V gene TRBV7-6 combines with J gene TRBJ2-7; TRBD2 might be the D (6 bases). The CDR3 extends over 15 amino acids. The germline CDR1 and CDR2 sequences are SGHVS and FNYEAQ. V dropped 0 bases and J dropped 4 bases, with 13 bases sitting between them. CDR3 nucleotides: TGTGCCAGCAGCTTAGCGGACGGAGGGGTTTACGAGCAGTACTTC. Its protein product is CASSLADGGVYEQYF.

V gene TRBV6-1 combines with J gene TRBJ1-6, with D possibly matching TRBD1 (5 bases). Trimming left V 4 bases short and J 7 bases short, with 14 bases between. Germline V gives CDR1 MNHNS, CDR2 SASEGT. CDR3 size: 15 residues. As DNA, the CDR3 is TGTGCCAGCAGTGGAAAGGACACCAGAAATTCACCCCTCCACTTT. Protein product: CASSGKDTRNSPLHF.

This chain joins TRBV6-5 and TRBJ1-1; tentative D call: TRBD1 (6 bases). The germline CDR1 and CDR2 sequences are MNHEY and SVGAGI. This CDR3 region has 15 residues. Trimming took 0 bases from V and 3 from J, leaving 11 bases between them. The CDR3 loop reads CASSYSRGGDTEAFF. Here the CDR3 DNA reads TGTGCCAGCAGTTACTCCCGAGGGGGGGACACTGAAGCTTTCTTT.

The chain couples TRBV5-4 to TRBJ2-7; the D call may be TRBD1 or TRBD2 (6 bases each). The CDR3 runs to 16 residues. CDR1 and CDR2 from the germline V gene are SGHNT and YYREEE (reference sequence). V was clipped by 4 bases and J by 4 bases, with 21 bases between them. DNA for the CDR3: TGTGCCAGCAGCCCAAATGGGGGGCGCAGCGGTTACGAGCAGTACTTC. Translated: CASSPNGGRSGYEQYF.

This clone was seen just once. V usage is TRBV11-2 and J usage is TRBJ1-1, with TRBD1 as a possible D gene (5 bases). CDR1 SGHAT and CDR2 FQNNGV come from the germline V gene. The CDR3 spans 16 residues. Trimming shortened V by 0 bases and J by 1 base, and 12 bases separated the two germline ends. CDR3 loop: CASSLDAGTSNTEAFF. For the CDR3, the DNA is TGTGCCAGCAGCTTAGATGCAGGGACTTCGAACACTGAAGCTTTCTTT.